This T cell receptor beta chain derives from a study of T cell clones after liver transplantation (dated by TCRdb to the late 2010s). Describing the broader study: The samples were obtained from ITN030ST, a randomized trial that attempted immunosuppression withdrawal within 2 years after liver transplantation. After a pre-transplant mixed lymphocyte reaction, TCRbeta sequencing was used to pinpoint donor-reactive T cell clones, which were subsequently tracked in post-transplant blood. Third party-reactive TCRbeta sequences were also identified from pre-transplant MLRs to serve as an antigen-independent comparator for donor-reactive sequences. Of the eight recipients, a few were HCV-positive, while the remaining recipients had been transplanted for non-autoimmune, non-viral indications. Subjects received no induction therapy and standard immunosuppression until randomization at 12-24 months post-transplant. Tolerance was defined as complete immunosuppression withdrawal for at least one year with no rise in liver enzymes beyond twice the upper limit of normal. Blood samples were collected pre-transplant, pre-randomization before withdrawal, and post-randomization after either complete withdrawal or failed withdrawal. The studied cohort comprised 8 liver transplant recipients, 3 classified as tolerant and 5 as non-tolerant. Results the study describes overall, beyond this receptor: Because no allograft tissue specimens were available, donor-reactive T cells may have migrated into the graft instead of being deleted. The decline in donor-reactive sequences exceeded the decline in third party-reactive sequences, suggesting partial antigen-specific deletion that was unrelated to withdrawal success. In 5 of 8 subjects, circulating donor-reactive CD4 TCRbeta sequences decreased significantly after transplant, regardless of tolerance or HCV status. When repertoire turnover was taken into account, detection of donor-reactive sequences was significantly reduced in 7 of 8 subjects for CD4 and in 8 of 8 subjects for CD8. Low numbers of available donor cells limited the measurable donor-reactive repertoire in a couple of subjects. Because of small, heterogeneous patient numbers and non-standardized post-transplant time points, the conclusions were only preliminary.

CDR1 LNHNV and CDR2 YYDKDF are derived from the germline V gene (reference sequence). From its cysteine to its phenylalanine, the CDR3 spans 16 amino acids. Just the 48-base CDR3 DNA is kept, in frame starting at base 1. The germline ends are 15 bases apart after V is trimmed by 5 bases and J by 1 base. Frozen genomic DNA underwent high-throughput TCRbeta CDR3 sequencing by immunoSEQ, including PCR amplification, mapping, bias correction and internal controls. In the paper's pipeline: Only productive rearrangements were retained, with each unique TCRbeta sequence defined by its CDR3 nucleotide sequence together with its V and J gene. Donor-reactive sequences required at least 5-fold expansion in CFSE-low cells versus unstimulated pre-transplant cells and at least 0.01% frequency. To ensure at least 90% detection power, minimum frequency thresholds were set for each subject based on that subject's lowest-template unstimulated sample. Jensen-Shannon divergence between the top 1000 TCRbeta sequences post-transplant and pre-transplant was used to measure repertoire turnover. Two-sided Fisher's exact tests were used to test for changes in the detection of donor-reactive sequences. TCRdb stores this immuneACCESS table with in-frame sequences only. Part of the clones is absent; in the studies checked, under half of the shortfall reflects unresolved V genes, and no reason is known for the rest. V and J calls and clone size are those listed in that table; D and trimming were worked out from the DNA. This sample gives several thousand clones in total; almost 80% of them show up just once. About 18% of the sample goes to the ten largest clones.

On this clone: Its antigen is unknown. No per-base quality is available; no much larger clone lies one base away.

The label giving this sample's time point can be read as: pre-transplant. Unstimulated PBMCs, after thawing, were stained for CD3, CD4 and CD8 and then FACS-sorted into CD3+CD4+ and CD3+CD8+ populations. Each of the 8 studied subjects was randomized to immunosuppression withdrawal. The Qiagen DNeasy Blood and Tissue Kit was used for genomic DNA isolation. The clonotype was recovered from a human donor who received a liver transplant. This receptor chain uses TRBV15 and TRBJ1-5, with no D gene named confidently. The sample here was CD8+ T cells from blood, taken before liver transplant. The CDR3 has the sequence CATSGGPVISNQPQHF. The nucleotide sequence is given as TGTGCCACCAGCGGCGGGCCCGTAATCAGCAATCAGCCCCAGCATTTT.